The entry below gives a single T cell receptor delta chain sequence along with its context. A much more abundant neighbour one base away suggests this may be a read error. The same CDR3 arises from other DNA sequences in this sample as well. This sample was included in a study of gamma-delta chains in newborns, infants, children. In the study overall: Microbial exposure reportedly drives polyclonal innate γδ T cell expansion after birth.

The V segment lost 1 base and the J segment 5 bases; nucleotides outside the gene matches: 10. Germline V lookup: CDR1 GEAIGNYY, CDR2 EKD. The CDR3 contains 17 residues. TCRdb re-processed the reads using CATT. This repertoire shows some 6,500 delta-chain clones, about 11% found once; its top ten account for 6% to 8%. The TCR originated in a child who was a newborn, infant or young child, either healthy, febrile or measles-vaccinated (not recorded which). The chain links TRDV2 to TRDJ1, with 12 bases lining up with TRDD3. Sequenced material: blood. Here the CDR3 reads CACDTLGDTGGTDKLIF. The CDR3 region has the DNA TGTGCCTGTGACACACTGGGGGATACAGGAGGCACTGATAAACTCATCTTT.